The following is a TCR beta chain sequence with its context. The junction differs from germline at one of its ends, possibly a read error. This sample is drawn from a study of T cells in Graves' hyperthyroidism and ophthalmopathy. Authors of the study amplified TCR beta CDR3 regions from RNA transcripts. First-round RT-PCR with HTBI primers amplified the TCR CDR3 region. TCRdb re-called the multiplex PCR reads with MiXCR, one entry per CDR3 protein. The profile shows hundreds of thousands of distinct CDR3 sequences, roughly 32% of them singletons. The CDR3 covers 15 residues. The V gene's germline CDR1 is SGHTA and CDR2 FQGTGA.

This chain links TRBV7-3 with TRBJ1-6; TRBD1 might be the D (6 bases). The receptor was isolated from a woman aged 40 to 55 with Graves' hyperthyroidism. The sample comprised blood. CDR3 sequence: CASSLTGSYNSPLHF. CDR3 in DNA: TGTGCCAGCAGCCTGACAGGCTCCTATAACTCACCCCTCCACTTT.